This record looks at one T cell receptor (beta chain) sequence and its context. Its antigen is currently not known. The record has no base qualities; no much larger clone is one base away. The data derive from a study of blood T cell repertoires in COVID-19 (dated by TCRdb to 2019 to 2021). Broadly, across the study: Samples from collaborators originated in the United States, Italy and Spain and spanned both the acute and convalescent phases of COVID-19. The material from the prospective study consisted of cDNA or gDNA derived from T cells, B-cell-depleted T cells, or PBMCs. Subjects who had been exposed to COVID-19, were actively infected with it, or had recovered from it provided the deeply sampled blood TCRbeta repertoires that made up the dataset. A freely available public database, intended as a resource for researchers studying the immune response to SARS-CoV-2, is where the repertoires were released. The samples were drawn from the first 160 participants of the ongoing ImmuneRACE study and from 1,200 or so subjects provided by 6 global collaborators. Sample metadata almost always included a de-identified subject ID, COVID-19 status, age in years and sex. Where HLA class I and class II types were available, the types were taken from metadata supplied by the sample provider, not from assay-based typing.

The paper's findings and limits, for the study overall: The amount of clinical and demographic metadata varied by source and participant and was provided uncurated.

TCRbeta CDR3 regions were amplified from genomic DNA by means of the immunoSEQ Assay, a bias-controlled multiplex PCR. The original pipeline was this. Within the assay, amplification of reference gene primers was used to estimate how many nucleated cells each sample contained. To quantify the absolute abundance of each unique TCRbeta CDR3 rearrangement, sequence reads were collapsed and filtered. For each sample, productive Simpson clonality was calculated as the square root of Simpson's diversity index over productive rearrangements. As stored in TCRdb, this immuneACCESS dataset retains in-frame rearrangements with V and J assigned. A fraction of the clones does not appear; measured against another copy, unresolved V genes explain less than half of the discrepancy, and the remainder lacks a known reason. V and J calls and clone size are those listed in that table; D and trimming were worked out from the DNA. For this sample the table gives under 200,000 clones, of which around 84% were detected only once. The ten largest make up about 5.6% of the sample.

The germline V gene encodes CDR1 SGHNT and CDR2 YENEEA. After removal of 3 bases from V and 9 bases from J, the junction retains 4 bases not matched to a gene. From the cysteine through the phenylalanine, the CDR3 covers 14 amino acids. Only the CDR3 DNA is retained, 42 bases long and in frame from the first base. In Seattle, one collaborating source enrolled patients while the infection was active and tracked those patients longitudinally over the course of disease. Whole blood was collected in K2EDTA tubes by collaborating institutions according to the institutions' own protocols. Collaborator samples were shipped for TCRbeta analysis as frozen whole blood, isolated PBMCs, or DNA extracted from either sample type.

Recombination connected TRBV11-3 to TRBJ1-6, with 8 bases in between that match TRBD1. The sample was peripheral blood. The receptor's source is a woman in her fifties or sixties with COVID-19, enrolled during active disease. The CDR3 has the sequence CASSFGQGGSPLHF. The DNA reads as follows: TGTGCCAGCAGCTTCGGACAGGGTGGTTCACCCCTCCACTTT. Here the CDR3 is joined to the reference TRBV11-3 and TRBJ1-6 genes, and the full variable domain is: EAGVVQSPRYKIIEKKQPVAFWCNPISGHNTLYWYLQNLGQGPELLIRYENEEAVDDSQLPKDRFSAERLKGVDSTLKIQPAELGDSAVYLCASSFGQGGSPLHFGNGTRLTVT.